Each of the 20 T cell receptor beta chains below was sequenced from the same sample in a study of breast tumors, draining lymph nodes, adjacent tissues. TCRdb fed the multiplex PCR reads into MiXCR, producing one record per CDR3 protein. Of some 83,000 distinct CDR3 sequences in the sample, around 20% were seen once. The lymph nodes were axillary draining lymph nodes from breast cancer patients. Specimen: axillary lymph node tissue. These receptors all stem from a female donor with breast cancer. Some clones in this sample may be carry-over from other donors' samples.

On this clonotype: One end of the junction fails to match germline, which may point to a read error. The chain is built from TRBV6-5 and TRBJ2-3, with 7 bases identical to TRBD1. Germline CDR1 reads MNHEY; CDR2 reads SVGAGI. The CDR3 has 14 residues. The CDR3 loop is CAGRATGGTDTQYF. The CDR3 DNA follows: TGTGCCGGCAGGGCCACAGGGGGCACAGATACGCAGTATTTT.

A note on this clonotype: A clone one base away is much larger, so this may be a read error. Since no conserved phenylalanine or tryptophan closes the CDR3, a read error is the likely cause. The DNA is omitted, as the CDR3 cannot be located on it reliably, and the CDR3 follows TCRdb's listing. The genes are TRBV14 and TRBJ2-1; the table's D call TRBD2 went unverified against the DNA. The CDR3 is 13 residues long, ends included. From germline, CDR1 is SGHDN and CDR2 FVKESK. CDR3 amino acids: CASSQVSQRVVFL.

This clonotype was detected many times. CDR3 DNA: TGTGCCAGCAGTCCCGGACAGGGGGGTAACTATGGCTACACCTTC. Translating it yields CASSPGQGGNYGYTF. This rearrangement joins TRBV6-6 to TRBJ1-2; TRBD1 matches 10 bases. V gave up 5 bases and J gave up 1 base; unmatched junction bases: 4. The CDR3 extends over 15 amino acids. Germline values: CDR1 MNHNY, CDR2 SVGAGI (reference sequence).

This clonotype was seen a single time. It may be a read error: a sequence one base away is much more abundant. CDR3 amino acids: CASRAAARNTIYF. In DNA form, the CDR3 reads TGTGCCAGCAGAGCTGCCGCCAGAAACACCATATATTTT. The chain combines TRBV7-3 with TRBJ1-3; D unclear. This CDR3 is 13 amino acids long. Looked up from germline, CDR1 is SGHTA and CDR2 is FQGTGA. The V end was cut by 6 bases, the J end by 5 bases, with 11 bases between.

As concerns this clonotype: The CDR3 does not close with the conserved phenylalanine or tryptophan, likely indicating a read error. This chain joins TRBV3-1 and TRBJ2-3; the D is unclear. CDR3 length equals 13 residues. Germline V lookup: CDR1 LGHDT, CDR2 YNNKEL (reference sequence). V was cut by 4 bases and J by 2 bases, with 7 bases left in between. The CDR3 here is CASSRNPTDTQYS. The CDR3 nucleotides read TGTGCCAGCAGCCGAAATCCCACAGATACGCAGTATTCT.

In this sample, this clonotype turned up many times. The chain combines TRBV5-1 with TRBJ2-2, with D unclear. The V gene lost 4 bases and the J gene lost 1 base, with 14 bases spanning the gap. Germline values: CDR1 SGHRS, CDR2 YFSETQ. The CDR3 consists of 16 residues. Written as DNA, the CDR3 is TGCGCCAGCAGCCTCGAGTTGGCAGAGAACACCGGGGAGCTGTTTTTT. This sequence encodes CASSLELAENTGELFF.

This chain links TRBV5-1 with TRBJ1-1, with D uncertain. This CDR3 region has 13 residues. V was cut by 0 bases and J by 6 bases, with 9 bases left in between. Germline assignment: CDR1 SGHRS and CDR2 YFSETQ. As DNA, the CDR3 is TGCGCCAGCAGCTTGGCAGTGGGCGCTGAAGCTTTCTTT. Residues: CASSLAVGAEAFF.

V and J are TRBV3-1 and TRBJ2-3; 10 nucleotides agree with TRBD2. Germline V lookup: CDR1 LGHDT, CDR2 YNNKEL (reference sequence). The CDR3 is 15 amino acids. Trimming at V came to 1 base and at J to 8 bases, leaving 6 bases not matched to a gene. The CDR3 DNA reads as TGTGCCAGCAGCCAAGGTGGGCTAGCGGGAGCTACGCAGTATTTT. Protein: CASSQGGLAGATQYF.

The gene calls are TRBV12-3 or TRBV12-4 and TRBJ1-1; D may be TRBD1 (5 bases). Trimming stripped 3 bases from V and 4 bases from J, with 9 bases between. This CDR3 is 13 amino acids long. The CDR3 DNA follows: TGTGCCAGCAGTTTGAGGGGATTCACTGAAGCTTTCTTT. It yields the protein CASSLRGFTEAFF.

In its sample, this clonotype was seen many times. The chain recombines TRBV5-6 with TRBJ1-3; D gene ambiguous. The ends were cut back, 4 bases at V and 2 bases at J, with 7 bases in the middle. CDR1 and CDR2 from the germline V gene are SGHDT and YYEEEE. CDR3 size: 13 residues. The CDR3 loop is CASSDGAGNTIYF. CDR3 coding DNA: TGTGCCAGCAGCGATGGGGCTGGAAACACCATATATTTT.

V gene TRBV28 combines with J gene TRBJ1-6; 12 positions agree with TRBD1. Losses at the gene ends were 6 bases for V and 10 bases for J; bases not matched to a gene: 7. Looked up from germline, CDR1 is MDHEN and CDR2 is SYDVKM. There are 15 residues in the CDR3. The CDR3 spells CASRTGTGGFSPLHF. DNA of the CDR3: TGTGCCAGCAGAACCGGGACAGGGGGCTTCTCACCCCTCCACTTT.

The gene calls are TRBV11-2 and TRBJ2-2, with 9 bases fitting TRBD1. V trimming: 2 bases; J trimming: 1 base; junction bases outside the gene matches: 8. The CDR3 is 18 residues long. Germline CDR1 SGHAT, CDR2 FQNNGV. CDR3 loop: CASSLTRLTGGNTGELFF. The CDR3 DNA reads TGTGCCAGCAGCTTAACTCGGTTGACAGGGGGGAACACCGGGGAGCTGTTTTTT.

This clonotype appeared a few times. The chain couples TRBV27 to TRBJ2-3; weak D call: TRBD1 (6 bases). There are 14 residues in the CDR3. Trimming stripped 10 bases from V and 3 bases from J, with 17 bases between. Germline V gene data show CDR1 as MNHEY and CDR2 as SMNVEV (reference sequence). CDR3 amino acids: CATPGDASTDTQYF. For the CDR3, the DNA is TGTGCCACGCCAGGGGACGCTTCTACAGATACGCAGTATTTT.

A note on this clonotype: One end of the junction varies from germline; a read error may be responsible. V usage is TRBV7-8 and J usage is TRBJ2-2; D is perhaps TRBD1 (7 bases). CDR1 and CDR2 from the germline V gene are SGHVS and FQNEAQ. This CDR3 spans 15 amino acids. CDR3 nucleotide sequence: TGTGCCAGCAGCTCGGACAGGTTTTCCACCGGGGGGCTGTTTTTT. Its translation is CASSSDRFSTGGLFF.

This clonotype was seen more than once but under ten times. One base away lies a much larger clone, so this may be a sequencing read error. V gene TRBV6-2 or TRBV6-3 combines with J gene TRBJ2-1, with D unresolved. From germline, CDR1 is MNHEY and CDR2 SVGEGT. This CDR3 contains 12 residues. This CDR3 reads CASSYPNNEQSF. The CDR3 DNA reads TGTGCCAGCAGTTACCCGAACAATGAGCAGTCCTTC.

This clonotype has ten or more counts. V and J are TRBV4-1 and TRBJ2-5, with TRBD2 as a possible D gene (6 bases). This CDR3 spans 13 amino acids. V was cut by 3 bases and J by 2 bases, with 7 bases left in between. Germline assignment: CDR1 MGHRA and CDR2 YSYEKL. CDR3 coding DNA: TGCGCCAGCAGCCACGGGGGACAAGAGACCCAGTACTTC. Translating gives CASSHGGQETQYF.

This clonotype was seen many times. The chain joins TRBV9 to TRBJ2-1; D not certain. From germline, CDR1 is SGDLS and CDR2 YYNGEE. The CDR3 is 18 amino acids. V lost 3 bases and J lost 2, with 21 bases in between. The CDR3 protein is CASSGSQTVPTTYNEQFF. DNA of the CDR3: TGTGCCAGCAGCGGCTCCCAGACCGTACCAACTACCTACAATGAGCAGTTCTTC. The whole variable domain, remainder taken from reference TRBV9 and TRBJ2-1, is DSGVTQTPKHLITATGQRVTLRCSPRSGDLSVYWYQQSLDQGLQFLIQYYNGEERAKGNILERFSAQQFPDLHSELNLSSLELGDSALYFCASSGSQTVPTTYNEQFFGPGTRLTVL.

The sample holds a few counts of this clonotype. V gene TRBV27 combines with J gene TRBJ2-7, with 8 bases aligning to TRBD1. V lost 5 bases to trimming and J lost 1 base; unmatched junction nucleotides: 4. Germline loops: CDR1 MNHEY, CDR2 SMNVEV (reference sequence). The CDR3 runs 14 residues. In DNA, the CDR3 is TGTGCCAGCAGTGTGGACAGGGTGTCCTACGAGCAGTACTTC. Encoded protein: CASSVDRVSYEQYF.

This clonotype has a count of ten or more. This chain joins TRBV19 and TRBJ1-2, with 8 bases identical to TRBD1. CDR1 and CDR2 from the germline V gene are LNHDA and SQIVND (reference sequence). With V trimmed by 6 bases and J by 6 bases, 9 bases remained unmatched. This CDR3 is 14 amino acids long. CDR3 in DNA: TGTGCCAGTAGACCTGGGACAGGCGATAATGGCTACACCTTC. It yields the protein CASRPGTGDNGYTF.

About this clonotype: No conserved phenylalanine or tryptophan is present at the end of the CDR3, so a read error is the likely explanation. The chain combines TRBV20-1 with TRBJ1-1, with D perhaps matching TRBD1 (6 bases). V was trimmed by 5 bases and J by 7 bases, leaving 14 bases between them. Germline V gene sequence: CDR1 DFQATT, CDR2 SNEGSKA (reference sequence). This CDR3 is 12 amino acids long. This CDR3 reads CSARAGDLEAFV. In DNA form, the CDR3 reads TGCAGTGCTCGGGCAGGGGACCTTGAAGCTTTCGTT.